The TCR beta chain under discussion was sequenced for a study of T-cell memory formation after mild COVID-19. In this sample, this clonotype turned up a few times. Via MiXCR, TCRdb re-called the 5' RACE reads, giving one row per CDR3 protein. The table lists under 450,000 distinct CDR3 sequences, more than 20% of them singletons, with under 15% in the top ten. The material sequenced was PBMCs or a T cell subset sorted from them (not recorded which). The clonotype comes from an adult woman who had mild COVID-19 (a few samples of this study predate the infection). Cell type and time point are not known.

The CDR3, as DNA: TGTGCCAGCAGCCGAAGGACAGGGGGCTCGGCCTACGAGCAGTACTTC. Amino acids: CASSRRTGGSAYEQYF. V usage is TRBV6-2 or TRBV6-3 and J usage is TRBJ2-7; 11 bases match TRBD1. From germline, CDR1 is MNHEY and CDR2 SVGEGT. The CDR3 covers 16 residues. The junction had 9 bases not matched to a gene; V was cut back by 6 bases and J by 2 bases.